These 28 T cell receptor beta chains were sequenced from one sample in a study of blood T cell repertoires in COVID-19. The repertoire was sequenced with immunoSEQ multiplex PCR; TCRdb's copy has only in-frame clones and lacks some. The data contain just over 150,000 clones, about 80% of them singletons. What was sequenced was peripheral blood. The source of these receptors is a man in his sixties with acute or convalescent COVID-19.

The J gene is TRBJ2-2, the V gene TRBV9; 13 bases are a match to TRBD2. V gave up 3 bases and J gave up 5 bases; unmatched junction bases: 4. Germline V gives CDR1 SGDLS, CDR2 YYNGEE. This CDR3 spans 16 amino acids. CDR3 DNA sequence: TGTGCCAGCAGCGGGACTAGCGGGAGTCGGACCGGGGAGCTGTTTTTT. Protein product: CASSGTSGSRTGELFF.

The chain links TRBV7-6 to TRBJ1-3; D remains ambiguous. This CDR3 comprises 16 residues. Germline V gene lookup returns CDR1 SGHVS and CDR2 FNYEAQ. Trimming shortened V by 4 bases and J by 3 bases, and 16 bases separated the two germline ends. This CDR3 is CASSSSGVKGGNTIYF. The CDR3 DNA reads TGTGCCAGCAGCTCCTCCGGGGTGAAAGGTGGAAACACCATATATTTT.

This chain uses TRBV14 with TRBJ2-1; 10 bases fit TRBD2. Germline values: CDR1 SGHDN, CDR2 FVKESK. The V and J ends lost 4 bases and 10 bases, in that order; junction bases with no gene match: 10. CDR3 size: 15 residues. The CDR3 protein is CASSRQPSGREEQFF. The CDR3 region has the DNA TGTGCCAGCAGCCGCCAGCCTAGCGGGAGAGAAGAGCAGTTCTTC.

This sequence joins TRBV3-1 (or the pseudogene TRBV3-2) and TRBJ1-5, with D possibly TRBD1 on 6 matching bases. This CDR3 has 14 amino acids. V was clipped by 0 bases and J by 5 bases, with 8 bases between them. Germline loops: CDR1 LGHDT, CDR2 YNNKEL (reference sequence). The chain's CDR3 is CASSQDGQYQPQHF. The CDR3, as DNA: TGTGCCAGCAGCCAAGACGGACAGTATCAGCCCCAGCATTTT.

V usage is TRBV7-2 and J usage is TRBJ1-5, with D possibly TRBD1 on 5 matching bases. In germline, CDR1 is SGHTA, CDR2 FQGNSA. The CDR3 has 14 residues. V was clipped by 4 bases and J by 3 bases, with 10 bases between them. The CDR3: CASSSGGYNQPQHF. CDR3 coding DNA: TGTGCCAGCAGCTCCGGGGGTTACAATCAGCCCCAGCATTTT.

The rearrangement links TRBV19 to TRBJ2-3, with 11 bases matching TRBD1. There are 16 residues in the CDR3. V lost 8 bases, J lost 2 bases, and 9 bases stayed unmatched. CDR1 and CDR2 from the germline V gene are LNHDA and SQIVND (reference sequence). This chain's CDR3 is CASQMGQGGFTDTQYF. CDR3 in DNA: TGTGCCAGTCAGATGGGACAGGGGGGATTCACAGATACGCAGTATTTT.

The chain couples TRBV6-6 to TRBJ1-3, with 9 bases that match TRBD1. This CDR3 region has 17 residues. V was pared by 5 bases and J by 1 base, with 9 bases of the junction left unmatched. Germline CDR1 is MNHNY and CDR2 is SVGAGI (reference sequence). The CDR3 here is CASSPTPGTGSGNTIYF. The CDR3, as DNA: TGTGCCAGCAGTCCGACACCCGGGACAGGGTCTGGAAACACCATATATTTT.

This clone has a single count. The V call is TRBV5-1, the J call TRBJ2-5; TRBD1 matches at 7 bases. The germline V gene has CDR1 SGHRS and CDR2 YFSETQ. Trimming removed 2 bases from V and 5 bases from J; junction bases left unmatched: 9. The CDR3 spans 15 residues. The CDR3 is CASSLGQVAGETQYF. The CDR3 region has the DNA TGCGCCAGCAGCTTAGGACAGGTGGCCGGCGAGACCCAGTACTTC.

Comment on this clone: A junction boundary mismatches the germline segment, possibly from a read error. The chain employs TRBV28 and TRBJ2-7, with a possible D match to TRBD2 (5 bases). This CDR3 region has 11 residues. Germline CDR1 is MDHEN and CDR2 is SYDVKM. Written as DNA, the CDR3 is TGTGCCAGCAGCACTAGGGAGCCCCGAAACTTC. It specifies CASSTREPRNF.

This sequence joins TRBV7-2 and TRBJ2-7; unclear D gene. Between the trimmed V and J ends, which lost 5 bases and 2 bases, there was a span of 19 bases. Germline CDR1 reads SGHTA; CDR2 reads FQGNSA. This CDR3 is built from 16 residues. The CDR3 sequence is CASSPEELAFAYEQYF. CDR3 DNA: TGTGCCAGCAGCCCAGAGGAATTGGCGTTCGCCTACGAGCAGTACTTC.

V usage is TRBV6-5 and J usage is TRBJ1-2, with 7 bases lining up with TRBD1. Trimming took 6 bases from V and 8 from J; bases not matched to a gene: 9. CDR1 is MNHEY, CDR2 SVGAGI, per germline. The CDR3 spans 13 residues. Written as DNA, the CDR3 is TGTGCCAGCAGGTCCCTCAGGGGGGACGGCTACACCTTC. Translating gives CASRSLRGDGYTF.

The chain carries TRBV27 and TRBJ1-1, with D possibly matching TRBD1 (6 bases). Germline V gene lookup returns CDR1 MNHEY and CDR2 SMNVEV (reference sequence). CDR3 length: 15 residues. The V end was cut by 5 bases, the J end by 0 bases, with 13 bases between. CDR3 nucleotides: TGTGCCAGCAGTCAACAGACAGGTTTGAACACTGAAGCTTTCTTT. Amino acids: CASSQQTGLNTEAFF.

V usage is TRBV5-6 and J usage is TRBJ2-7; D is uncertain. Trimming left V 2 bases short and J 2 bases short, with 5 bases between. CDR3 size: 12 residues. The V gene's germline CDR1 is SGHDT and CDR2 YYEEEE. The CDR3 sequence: CASSLQTYEQYF. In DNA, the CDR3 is TGTGCCAGCAGCTTACAGACCTACGAGCAGTACTTC.

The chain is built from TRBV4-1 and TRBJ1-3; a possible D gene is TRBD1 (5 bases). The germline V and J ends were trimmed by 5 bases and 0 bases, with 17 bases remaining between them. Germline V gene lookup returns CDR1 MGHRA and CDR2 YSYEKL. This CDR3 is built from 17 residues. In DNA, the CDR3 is TGCGCCAGCAGCGCCCCCTTGACAGTTTCCTCTGGAAACACCATATATTTT. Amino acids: CASSAPLTVSSGNTIYF.

CDR3 DNA sequence: TGTGCCAGCAGTTACGGACAGCTAGGGGTGGGTACGCAGTATTTT. Its translation: CASSYGQLGVGTQYF. The chain has TRBV6-5 and TRBJ2-3; tentative D call: TRBD1 (6 bases). Germline V gives CDR1 MNHEY, CDR2 SVGAGI. V was shortened by 2 bases and J by 8 bases, with 17 bases between the two germline ends. The CDR3 covers 15 residues.

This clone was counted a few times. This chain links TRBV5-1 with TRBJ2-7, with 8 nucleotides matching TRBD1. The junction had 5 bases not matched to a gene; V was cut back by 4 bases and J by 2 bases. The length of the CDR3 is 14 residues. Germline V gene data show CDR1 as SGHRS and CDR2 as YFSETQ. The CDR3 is CASSGSQGAYEQYF. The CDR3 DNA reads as TGCGCCAGCAGCGGGTCACAGGGGGCCTACGAGCAGTACTTC.

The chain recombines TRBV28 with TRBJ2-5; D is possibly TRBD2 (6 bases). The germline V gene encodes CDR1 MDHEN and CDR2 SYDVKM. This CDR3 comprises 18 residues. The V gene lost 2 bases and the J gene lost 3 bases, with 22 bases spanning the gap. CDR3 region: CASSLRSWASAFKETQYF. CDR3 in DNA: TGTGCCAGCAGTTTAAGGTCCTGGGCTAGCGCCTTTAAAGAGACCCAGTACTTC. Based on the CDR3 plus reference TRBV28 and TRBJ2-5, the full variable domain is DVKVTQSSRYLVKRTGEKVFLECVQDMDHENMFWYRQDPGLGLRLIYFSYDVKMKEKGDIPEGYSVSREKKERFSLILESASTNQTSMYLCASSLRSWASAFKETQYFGPGTRLLVL.

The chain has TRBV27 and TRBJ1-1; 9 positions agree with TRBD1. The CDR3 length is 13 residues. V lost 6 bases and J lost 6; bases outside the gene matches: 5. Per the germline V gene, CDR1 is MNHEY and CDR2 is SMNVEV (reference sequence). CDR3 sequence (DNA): TGTGCCAGCAGGGGACAGGGTAAGCCTGAAGCTTTCTTT. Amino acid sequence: CASRGQGKPEAFF.

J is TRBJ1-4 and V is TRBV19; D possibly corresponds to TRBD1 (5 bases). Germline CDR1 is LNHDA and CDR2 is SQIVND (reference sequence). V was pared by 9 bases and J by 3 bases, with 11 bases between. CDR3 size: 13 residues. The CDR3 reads CASTTEANEKLFF. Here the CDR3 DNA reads TGTGCCAGCACGACAGAGGCTAATGAAAAACTGTTTTTT.

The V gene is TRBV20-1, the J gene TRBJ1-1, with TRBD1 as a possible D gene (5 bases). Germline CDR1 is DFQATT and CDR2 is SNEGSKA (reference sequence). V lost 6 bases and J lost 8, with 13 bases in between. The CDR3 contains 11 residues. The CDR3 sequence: CSALRRVEAFF. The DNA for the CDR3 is TGCAGTGCCCTCCGCAGGGTCGAAGCTTTCTTT.

The CDR3 sequence: CASSVGAGELFF. The CDR3 DNA is TGTGCCAGCAGCGTGGGGGCTGGGGAGCTGTTTTTT. The chain uses TRBV2 and TRBJ2-2, with TRBD1 as a possible D gene (6 bases). The V end lost 6 bases, the J end lost 8 bases, and 10 bases lay between the germline ends. This CDR3 has 12 amino acids. From germline, CDR1 is SNHLY and CDR2 FYNNEI.

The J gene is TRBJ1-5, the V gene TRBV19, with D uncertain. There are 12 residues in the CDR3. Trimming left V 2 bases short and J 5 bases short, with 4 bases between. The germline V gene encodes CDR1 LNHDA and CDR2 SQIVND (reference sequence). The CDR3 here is CASSILYQPQHF. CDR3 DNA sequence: TGTGCCAGTAGTATATTATATCAGCCCCAGCATTTT.

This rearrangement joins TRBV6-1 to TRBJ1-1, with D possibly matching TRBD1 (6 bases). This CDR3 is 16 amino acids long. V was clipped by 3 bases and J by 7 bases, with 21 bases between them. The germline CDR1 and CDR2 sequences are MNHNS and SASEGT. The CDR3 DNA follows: TGTGCCAGCAGTGATTCAAGCCTTCCGGGACATATTGAAGCTTTCTTT. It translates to CASSDSSLPGHIEAFF.

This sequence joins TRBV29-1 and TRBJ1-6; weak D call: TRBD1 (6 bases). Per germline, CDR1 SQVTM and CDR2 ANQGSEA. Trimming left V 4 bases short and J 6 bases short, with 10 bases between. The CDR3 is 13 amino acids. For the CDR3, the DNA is TGCAGCGTTGTACAGGGCCCTAATTCACCCCTCCACTTT. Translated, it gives CSVVQGPNSPLHF. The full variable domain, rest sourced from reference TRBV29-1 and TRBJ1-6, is SAVISQKPSRDICQRGTSLTIQCQVDSQVTMMFWYRQQPGQSLTLIATANQGSEATYESGFVIDKFPISRPNLTFSTLTVSNMSPEDSSIYLCSVVQGPNSPLHFGNGTRLTVT.

The CDR3 nucleotides are TGTGCCAGTAGTATAGCAGTTTCGGCGGCGGGGAACACTGAAGCTTTCTTT. Translation: CASSIAVSAAGNTEAFF. The chain couples TRBV19 to TRBJ1-1; D is undetermined. Trimming stripped 1 base from V and 1 base from J, with 16 bases between. CDR3 size: 17 residues. The germline V gene has CDR1 LNHDA and CDR2 SQIVND (reference sequence).

The CDR3 protein is CSVAEVGGGNQPQHF. As DNA, the CDR3 is TGCAGCGTGGCTGAAGTGGGAGGGGGCAATCAGCCCCAGCATTTT. The chain couples TRBV29-1 to TRBJ1-5; possibly TRBD1 for D (5 bases). CDR1 is SQVTM and CDR2 is ANQGSEA in the germline V gene. With 6 bases removed from V and 2 bases from J, the gap between germline ends came to 17 bases. The CDR3 is 15 amino acids.

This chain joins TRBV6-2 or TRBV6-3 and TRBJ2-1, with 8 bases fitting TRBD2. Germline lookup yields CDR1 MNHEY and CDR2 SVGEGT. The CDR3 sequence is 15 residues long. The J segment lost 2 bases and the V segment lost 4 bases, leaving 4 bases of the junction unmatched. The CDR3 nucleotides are TGTGCCAGCAGTTTCGAAGCGGGGGCCTACAATGAGCAGTTCTTC. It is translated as CASSFEAGAYNEQFF.

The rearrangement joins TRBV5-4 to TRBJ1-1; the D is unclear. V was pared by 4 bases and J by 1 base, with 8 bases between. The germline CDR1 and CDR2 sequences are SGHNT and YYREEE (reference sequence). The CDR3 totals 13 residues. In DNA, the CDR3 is TGTGCCAGCAGCCTACTAACGAACACTGAAGCTTTCTTT. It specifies CASSLLTNTEAFF.